Below, 17 T cell receptor beta chains from the same sample are listed, as sequenced in a study of CD8+ T cells in alopecia areata. Noted treatment: oral pan-JAK inhibitor, 5-10 mg twice daily. TCR sequencing used cDNA made by reverse transcription of extracted RNA. Sequencing used immunoSEQ multiplex PCR; TCRdb keeps in-frame clones, though not all of them. The sample yields around 70,000 clones, 29% seen once. Here the sequenced sample was CD8+ T cells sorted from blood, taken at week 4, from a patient treated with tofacitinib. The receptors originated from a human donor with alopecia areata.

This clone has just a few counts. This sample includes further DNA sequences coding for the same CDR3. The chain uses TRBV27 and TRBJ1-5; the D is unclear. CDR3 length: 13 residues. The germline CDR1 and CDR2 sequences are MNHEY and SMNVEV (reference sequence). Trimming cost V 0 bases and J 6 bases, with 6 bases left between them. CDR3 coding DNA: TGTGCCAGCAGTTTATCAGGGATTCAGCCCCAGCATTTT. Residues: CASSLSGIQPQHF.

This clone was detected only a few times. J is TRBJ2-7 and V is TRBV27; D ambiguous. Trimming took 5 bases from V and 7 from J, leaving 12 bases between them. Germline CDR1 MNHEY, CDR2 SMNVEV (reference sequence). CDR3 length: 12 residues. The CDR3: CASSDEPGEQYF. The CDR3 DNA reads TGTGCCAGCAGTGACGAGCCTGGGGAGCAGTACTTC.

The chain uses TRBV27 and TRBJ1-5; TRBD1 agrees at 8 bases. V shed 7 bases and J 2 bases; nucleotides not matched to a gene: 4. The CDR3 runs 14 residues. CDR1 and CDR2 (germline): MNHEY, SMNVEV (reference sequence). The CDR3 DNA follows: TGTGCCAGCAAACCGGGACAGGGCAATCAGCCCCAGCATTTT. Translated: CASKPGQGNQPQHF.

The chain couples TRBV29-1 to TRBJ2-1; 13 bases line up with TRBD2. V lost 5 bases, J lost 7 bases, and 5 bases stayed unmatched. Germline V gives CDR1 SQVTM, CDR2 ANQGSEA. The CDR3 sequence is 14 residues long. The CDR3 sequence is CSVRTSGSRNEQFF. In DNA, the CDR3 is TGCAGCGTTCGGACTAGCGGGAGCCGTAATGAGCAGTTCTTC.

V usage is TRBV29-1 and J usage is TRBJ2-1; 7 nucleotides agree with TRBD2. This CDR3 has 13 residues. The germline V gene has CDR1 SQVTM and CDR2 ANQGSEA. With V trimmed by 3 bases and J by 7 bases, 6 bases remained unmatched. CDR3: CSVEASGWNEQFF. CDR3 nucleotide sequence: TGCAGCGTTGAGGCTAGCGGTTGGAATGAGCAGTTCTTC.

This chain links TRBV5-1 with TRBJ2-7; possibly TRBD2 for D (5 bases). V was cut by 1 base and J by 5 bases, with 10 bases left in between. CDR1 is SGHRS, CDR2 YFSETQ, per germline. CDR3 length equals 13 residues. The chain's CDR3 is CASSLSGVNEQYF. The DNA for the CDR3 is TGCGCCAGCAGCTTGTCCGGGGTAAACGAGCAGTACTTC.

There are a few counts of this clone. The rearrangement joins TRBV25-1 to TRBJ2-5, with D possibly matching TRBD2 (5 bases). The germline V and J ends were trimmed by 1 base and 13 bases, with 10 bases remaining between them. CDR1 is MGHDK and CDR2 is SYGVNS in the germline V gene. CDR3 size: 11 residues. CDR3 sequence: CASSELRAMYF. The CDR3 coding sequence is TGTGCCAGCAGTGAATTGAGGGCCATGTACTTC.

This rearrangement joins TRBV7-9 to TRBJ2-5; D is unclear. Germline CDR1 SEHNR, CDR2 FQNEAQ (reference sequence). V was clipped by 3 bases and J by 5 bases, with 10 bases between them. The CDR3 is 13 residues long. The DNA for the CDR3 is TGTGCCAGCAGCTTGTCCGGGTACGAGACCCAGTACTTC. Translated, it gives CASSLSGYETQYF.

The rearrangement joins TRBV2 to TRBJ1-1; D may be TRBD1 (6 bases). Trimming cost V 4 bases and J 4 bases, with 22 bases left between them. The germline gives CDR1 SNHLY, CDR2 FYNNEI. The CDR3 consists of 17 residues. CDR3 in DNA: TGTGCCAGCAGTGCGGGTCGGGACATTCCCCGGGGCACTGAAGCTTTCTTT. Its protein product is CASSAGRDIPRGTEAFF.

The chain uses TRBV9 and TRBJ2-7; tentative D call: TRBD1 (5 bases). Trimming pared 0 bases from V and 4 bases from J, leaving 14 bases between. There are 15 residues in the CDR3. Germline V gene data show CDR1 as SGDLS and CDR2 as YYNGEE. CDR3 nucleotides: TGTGCCAGCAGCGTAGCGGCAGGGCCTTTGTACGAGCAGTACTTC. Its translation is CASSVAAGPLYEQYF.

The chain carries TRBV27 and TRBJ2-7; D possibly corresponds to TRBD2 (6 bases). Trimming left V 5 bases short and J 2 bases short, with 16 bases between. Germline assignment: CDR1 MNHEY and CDR2 SMNVEV (reference sequence). This CDR3 spans 15 amino acids. The CDR3 nucleotides are TGTGCCAGCAGTCCACGAGCTGCGGGACCCTACGAGCAGTACTTC. Translated, it gives CASSPRAAGPYEQYF.

Regarding this clone: This specimen includes other DNA sequences encoding the same CDR3. The chain joins TRBV29-1 to TRBJ2-2; D gene uncertain. V was trimmed by 4 bases and J by 5 bases, leaving 5 bases between them. The CDR3 runs to 11 residues. Looked up from germline, CDR1 is SQVTM and CDR2 is ANQGSEA. DNA for the CDR3: TGCAGCGTTGTCAGAACCGGGGAGCTGTTTTTT. Residues: CSVVRTGELFF.

This chain connects TRBV11-1 to TRBJ2-3; D tentatively fits TRBD1 or TRBD2 (5 bases each). V was trimmed by 5 bases and J by 0 bases, leaving 15 bases between them. The CDR3 sequence is 16 residues long. Germline CDR1 SGHAT, CDR2 FQDESV (reference sequence). This CDR3 reads CASSDRTGTSTDTQYF. CDR3 sequence (DNA): TGTGCCAGCAGCGATCGGACTGGGACGAGCACAGATACGCAGTATTTT.

This clone was counted between two and nine times. The chain joins TRBV15 to TRBJ2-1, with 9 bases matching TRBD2. Losses at the gene ends were 0 bases for V and 3 bases for J; bases not matched to a gene: 12. The CDR3 spans 19 residues. Germline CDR1 reads LNHNV; CDR2 reads YYDKDF (reference sequence). The CDR3 DNA reads as TGTGCCACCAGCAGAGATCCTCCGTTAGCGGGAGAGTTCTACAATGAGCAGTTCTTC. Encoded protein: CATSRDPPLAGEFYNEQFF.

This clone showed up just a few times. The chain uses TRBV5-6 and TRBJ2-1; 9 nucleotides match TRBD1. CDR1 is SGHDT and CDR2 is YYEEEE in the germline V gene. The CDR3 covers 14 residues. The junction had 3 bases not matched to a gene; V was cut back by 3 bases and J by 5 bases. CDR3 loop: CASSYGTGNNEQFF. The CDR3 DNA follows: TGTGCCAGCAGCTATGGGACAGGGAACAATGAGCAGTTCTTC.

The J gene is TRBJ1-1, the V gene TRBV21-1. TRBV21-1 is assigned pseudogene status. The CDR3 length is 18 residues. This chain's CDR3 is CASSAEGNCTTRNTEAFF. CDR3 coding DNA: TGTGCCAGCAGCGCAGAGGGGAATTGCACCACTAGGAACACTGAAGCTTTCTTT.

The rearrangement links TRBV19 to TRBJ2-3, with unresolved D. This CDR3 is 17 amino acids long. The germline CDR1 and CDR2 sequences are LNHDA and SQIVND (reference sequence). V was shortened by 4 bases and J by 2 bases, with 19 bases between the two germline ends. The CDR3 reads CASSTELGSRPTDTQYF. The CDR3 DNA is TGTGCCAGTAGTACTGAACTCGGCAGCCGCCCCACAGATACGCAGTATTTT.